This T cell receptor beta chain was obtained from a study of T cell responses to AZD1222 COVID-19 vaccine. Findings of the study overall: Targeting of unmutated variant regions was reportedly seen in nearly half of spike-specific TCRs. White British donors predominated, females outnumbered males, and clonal diversity was possibly underestimated. Rises in breadth and depth of Spike-specific TCRs came after two AZD1222 doses. No day 14 peak samples; only post-peak repertoires were characterized.

Here immunoSEQ multiplex PCR was the method, and the copy in TCRdb shows in-frame clones only, minus some. There are about 18,000 clones in the sample; 81% occur only once, and over 20% lies in the top ten. In the case of this clone: Its specificity is unknown.

This CDR3 spans 17 amino acids. V was shortened by 5 bases and J by 0 bases, with 14 bases between the two germline ends. CDR1 is SGHNT and CDR2 is YENEEA in the germline V gene. The material was peripheral blood, obtained 28 days after the second AZD1222 dose. This clonotype was sampled from an adult who received the AZD1222 COVID-19 vaccine. This chain uses TRBV11-3 with TRBJ2-6; a possible D gene is TRBD1 (7 bases). CDR3 loop: CASSPGGIGSGANVLTF. For the CDR3, the DNA is TGTGCCAGCAGCCCAGGGGGGATAGGCTCTGGGGCCAACGTCCTGACTTTC.